What follows are 26 T cell receptor beta chains derived from one specimen sequenced in a study of blood T cell repertoires in COVID-19. Clones were read by immunoSEQ multiplex PCR, and TCRdb kept only the in-frame ones, dropping some. The data contain 270,000 or so clones, around 90% of them singletons. Sequencing was carried out using PBMCs or T cells enriched from blood (not recorded which). Receptor source: a woman aged 40 to 55 with acute COVID-19.

This chain uses TRBV6-1 with TRBJ1-3; the D is unclear. Trimming stripped 1 base from V and 8 bases from J, with 12 bases between. The CDR3 consists of 14 residues. Germline lookup yields CDR1 MNHNS and CDR2 SASEGT. CDR3 in DNA: TGTGCCAGCAGTGAAGTGGGAGGGTCGTACACCATATATTTT. This codes for CASSEVGGSYTIYF.

The chain joins TRBV28 to TRBJ2-2; 10 bases map to TRBD1. J gave up 3 bases and V 8 bases, and 3 bases lay outside the gene matches. There are 14 residues in the CDR3. Germline V lookup: CDR1 MDHEN, CDR2 SYDVKM. CDR3 sequence: CASRQGADTGELFF. CDR3 coding DNA: TGTGCCAGCCGACAGGGGGCAGACACCGGGGAGCTGTTTTTT.

The V and J genes are TRBV6-5 and TRBJ1-2; the D gene is possibly TRBD1 (5 bases). Germline V gene sequence: CDR1 MNHEY, CDR2 SVGAGI. V lost 5 bases and J 3 bases, leaving 16 bases between the germline ends. This CDR3 has 15 residues. The CDR3 region has the DNA TGTGCCAGCAGTCCTACCCCCCAGGGCTACTATGGCTACACCTTC. Amino acids: CASSPTPQGYYGYTF.

The chain has TRBV15 and TRBJ1-2, with D perhaps TRBD1 (6 bases). The CDR3 spans 14 residues. V gave up 0 bases and J gave up 2 bases, with 7 bases separating them. Looked up from germline, CDR1 is LNHNV and CDR2 is YYDKDF (reference sequence). CDR3 loop: CATSRETGNYGYTF. The CDR3 DNA follows: TGTGCCACCAGCAGAGAAACAGGGAACTATGGCTACACCTTC.

The CDR3 DNA sequence: TGTGCCAGCCGGGACAGTTGGATTGGCTACACCTTC. Protein sequence: CASRDSWIGYTF. The rearrangement joins TRBV28 to TRBJ1-2, with TRBD1 matching 7 bases. The CDR3 loop spans 12 amino acids. The junction had 7 bases not matched to a gene; V was cut back by 8 bases and J by 7 bases. Germline CDR1 and CDR2: MDHEN and SYDVKM.

V and J are TRBV3-1 (or the pseudogene TRBV3-2) and TRBJ1-1; 7 nucleotides line up with TRBD1. The CDR3 is made up of 16 amino acids. Germline V gives CDR1 LGHDT, CDR2 YNNKEL (reference sequence). Unmatched junction bases numbered 8, after V lost 3 bases and J lost 1 base. CDR3 amino acids: CASSQYRQGTNTEAFF. The DNA for the CDR3 is TGTGCCAGCAGCCAGTACCGACAGGGAACGAACACTGAAGCTTTCTTT.

The gene calls are TRBV27 and TRBJ2-3, with 7 positions matching TRBD2. In germline, CDR1 is MNHEY, CDR2 SMNVEV (reference sequence). Germline trimming cut 7 bases from V and 4 bases from J; bases unmatched to any gene: 8. The CDR3 has 14 residues. CDR3 DNA: TGTGCCAGCATGGGGACTAACCTCCCAGATACGCAGTATTTT. The encoded protein is CASMGTNLPDTQYF.

Written as DNA, the CDR3 is TGTGCCAGCAGCCTACAGGGGGCGGCATACAATGAGCAGTTCTTC. Translated: CASSLQGAAYNEQFF. The chain is built from TRBV5-6 and TRBJ2-1, with 9 nucleotides matching TRBD1. Trimming cost V 4 bases and J 4 bases; bases outside gene matches: 6. CDR1 is SGHDT and CDR2 is YYEEEE in the germline V gene. The CDR3 loop spans 15 amino acids.

The V call is TRBV28, the J call TRBJ1-6; tentatively, D is TRBD1 (5 bases). The CDR3 consists of 14 residues. The germline gives CDR1 MDHEN, CDR2 SYDVKM. V lost 5 bases, J lost 9 bases, and 14 bases lay in between. The CDR3 region is CASSPGSRISPLHF. CDR3 bases: TGTGCCAGCAGTCCAGGGTCAAGGATTTCACCCCTCCACTTT. Drawing the rest from reference TRBV28 and TRBJ1-6, the complete variable domain is DVKVTQSSRYLVKRTGEKVFLECVQDMDHENMFWYRQDPGLGLRLIYFSYDVKMKEKGDIPEGYSVSREKKERFSLILESASTNQTSMYLCASSPGSRISPLHFGNGTRLTVT.

The chain uses TRBV27 and TRBJ2-7, with TRBD1 matching 10 bases. In germline, CDR1 is MNHEY, CDR2 SMNVEV (reference sequence). This CDR3 is 15 amino acids long. The V segment lost 1 base and the J segment 6 bases; nucleotides outside the gene matches: 6. Written as DNA, the CDR3 is TGTGCCAGCAGTTTATTGGGGACAGGGGCTATCGAGCAGTACTTC. The encoded protein is CASSLLGTGAIEQYF.

The V call is TRBV28, the J call TRBJ1-5; tentatively, D is TRBD1 (6 bases). V lost 2 bases and J 4 bases, leaving 12 bases between the germline ends. Looked up from germline, CDR1 is MDHEN and CDR2 is SYDVKM. The CDR3 has 15 residues. The CDR3 protein is CASSLPDRQNQPQHF. The CDR3 region has the DNA TGTGCCAGCAGTTTACCCGACAGGCAGAATCAGCCCCAGCATTTT.

V gene TRBV10-3 combines with J gene TRBJ2-1; 16 bases map to TRBD2. The CDR3 runs to 16 residues. In germline, CDR1 is ENHRY, CDR2 SYGVKD. V gave up 6 bases and J gave up 7 bases; unmatched junction bases: 6. CDR3: CAISPGTSGGANEQFF. CDR3 nucleotide sequence: TGTGCCATCAGCCCCGGGACTAGCGGGGGGGCGAATGAGCAGTTCTTC.

CDR3: CASSQRTGVAGELFF. CDR3 in DNA: TGTGCCAGCAGCCAGCGGACAGGGGTGGCCGGGGAGCTGTTTTTT. The chain joins TRBV11-1 to TRBJ2-2, with 9 bases matching TRBD1. The trim removed 5 bases at V and 6 bases at J, leaving 7 bases unmatched. Germline loops: CDR1 SGHAT, CDR2 FQDESV (reference sequence). The CDR3 consists of 15 residues. Supplemented by reference TRBV11-1 and TRBJ2-2, the full variable domain reads EAEVAQSPRYKITEKSQAVAFWCDPISGHATLYWYRQILGQGPELLVQFQDESVVDDSQLPKDRFSAERLKGVDSTLKIQPAELGDSAMYLCASSQRTGVAGELFFGEGSRLTVL.

In its sample, this clone was seen once. Other DNA sequences in the same sample also yield this CDR3. V gene TRBV6-5 combines with J gene TRBJ1-1; tentatively, D is TRBD1 (5 bases). Germline V CDR1 and CDR2: MNHEY, SVGAGI. V was shortened by 4 bases and J by 2 bases, with 8 bases between the two germline ends. The CDR3 length is 13 residues. Here the CDR3 reads CASSLTENTEAFF. CDR3 nucleotides: TGTGCCAGCAGTTTGACAGAAAACACTGAAGCTTTCTTT.

The CDR3 here is CASSKRQGSASYNEQFF. CDR3 coding DNA: TGTGCCAGCAGTAAAAGACAGGGTAGCGCCTCCTACAATGAGCAGTTCTTC. V usage is TRBV6-2 or TRBV6-3 and J usage is TRBJ2-1, with 7 bases lining up with TRBD1. V dropped 5 bases and J dropped 0; count of bases not matched to a gene: 10. This CDR3 contains 17 residues. From germline, CDR1 is MNHEY and CDR2 SVGEGT.

The chain couples TRBV19 to TRBJ1-5; TRBD1 matches at 7 bases. Trimming cost V 9 bases and J 3 bases; bases outside gene matches: 11. CDR1 LNHDA and CDR2 SQIVND come from the germline V gene (reference sequence). This CDR3 spans 15 amino acids. CDR3 region: CASAGDRALNQPQHF. CDR3 DNA: TGTGCCAGCGCAGGCGACAGGGCCCTCAATCAGCCCCAGCATTTT. The entire variable domain, with the rest obtained from reference TRBV19 and TRBJ1-5, is as follows: DGGITQSPKYLFRKEGQNVTLSCEQNLNHDAMYWYRQDPGQGLRLIYYSQIVNDFQKGDIAEGYSVSREKKESFPLTVTSAQKNPTAFYLCASAGDRALNQPQHFGDGTRLSIL.

The rearrangement uses TRBV30 and TRBJ2-1; 10 bases map to TRBD2. Trimming removed 3 bases from V and 3 bases from J; junction bases left unmatched: 5. The germline V gene encodes CDR1 GTSNPN and CDR2 SVGIG (reference sequence). The CDR3 is made up of 15 amino acids. The chain's CDR3 is CAWRDTSGIYNEQFF. In nucleotides, the CDR3 is TGTGCCTGGAGAGACACTAGCGGGATCTACAATGAGCAGTTCTTC.

The chain recombines TRBV5-1 with TRBJ1-1; D unclear. Germline V gene sequence: CDR1 SGHRS, CDR2 YFSETQ. CDR3 size: 14 residues. Trimming took 0 bases from V and 5 from J, leaving 11 bases between them. For the CDR3, the DNA is TGCGCCAGCAGCTTGGGTAGCGGAACGACTGAAGCTTTCTTT. Its protein is CASSLGSGTTEAFF.

V and J are TRBV19 and TRBJ2-3, with TRBD2 matching 7 bases. The CDR3 loop spans 16 amino acids. CDR1 and CDR2 (germline): LNHDA, SQIVND (reference sequence). With V trimmed by 5 bases and J by 6 bases, 14 bases remained unmatched. CDR3 region: CASSAVGRGLTDTQYF. For the CDR3, the DNA is TGTGCCAGTAGTGCCGTGGGGAGGGGACTAACCGATACGCAGTATTTT.

V and J are TRBV27 and TRBJ1-6; D not resolved. V was clipped by 1 base and J by 5 bases, with 9 bases between them. The length of the CDR3 is 15 residues. CDR1 and CDR2 from the germline V gene are MNHEY and SMNVEV (reference sequence). CDR3 sequence: CASSLFSQNNSPLHF. CDR3 coding DNA: TGTGCCAGCAGTTTATTTTCACAGAATAATTCACCCCTCCACTTT.

The V and J genes are TRBV4-1 and TRBJ1-3; 7 bases agree with TRBD1. The CDR3 sequence is 15 residues long. The germline gives CDR1 MGHRA, CDR2 YSYEKL. The ends lost 3 bases at V and 2 bases at J; junction bases unmatched: 4. In DNA, the CDR3 is TGCGCCAGCAGCCAGGCCGACAGGGCTGGAAACACCATATATTTT. Its translation: CASSQADRAGNTIYF.

The V call is TRBV24-1, the J call TRBJ2-3; TRBD2 aligns across 7 bases. V lost 2 bases to trimming and J lost 1 base; unmatched junction nucleotides: 8. The length of the CDR3 is 17 residues. Germline CDR1 reads KGHDR; CDR2 reads SFDVKD. The CDR3 reads CATSDSGEGLGTDTQYF. The CDR3 coding sequence is TGTGCCACCAGTGATTCGGGGGAGGGCCTGGGCACAGATACGCAGTATTTT.

The rearrangement uses TRBV24-1 and TRBJ1-2, with 10 nucleotides matching TRBD1. The CDR3 totals 12 residues. Trimming removed 9 bases from V and 5 bases from J; junction bases left unmatched: 2. The germline V gene has CDR1 KGHDR and CDR2 SFDVKD. The CDR3 bases are TGTGCCACCGGACAGGGGGAGTATGGCTACACCTTC. Translating gives CATGQGEYGYTF.

The rearrangement links TRBV5-1 to TRBJ1-5; TRBD1 might be the D (5 bases). The V gene lost 0 bases and the J gene lost 0 bases, with 7 bases spanning the gap. This CDR3 has 15 amino acids. The germline gives CDR1 SGHRS, CDR2 YFSETQ. This CDR3 reads CASSLEGNSNQPQHF. CDR3 bases: TGCGCCAGCAGCTTGGAGGGGAATAGCAATCAGCCCCAGCATTTT.

The CDR3 spells CASSNTGGIDVPKYF. CDR3 nucleotide sequence: TGTGCCAGTAGTAACACAGGGGGGATTGATGTCCCGAAGTACTTC. The chain links TRBV19 to TRBJ2-4, with TRBD1 matching 8 bases. With V trimmed by 4 bases and J by 14 bases, 16 bases remained unmatched. Germline V CDR1 and CDR2: LNHDA, SQIVND (reference sequence). This CDR3 region has 15 residues.

V and J are TRBV13 and TRBJ2-2; 7 bases are a match to TRBD1. The germline gives CDR1 PRHDT, CDR2 FYEKMQ (reference sequence). The CDR3 totals 15 residues. Trimming removed 4 bases from V and 3 bases from J; junction bases left unmatched: 5. CDR3 loop: CASSSRGSDTGELFF. The CDR3 nucleotides are TGTGCCAGCAGCTCCAGGGGGTCGGACACCGGGGAGCTGTTTTTT.